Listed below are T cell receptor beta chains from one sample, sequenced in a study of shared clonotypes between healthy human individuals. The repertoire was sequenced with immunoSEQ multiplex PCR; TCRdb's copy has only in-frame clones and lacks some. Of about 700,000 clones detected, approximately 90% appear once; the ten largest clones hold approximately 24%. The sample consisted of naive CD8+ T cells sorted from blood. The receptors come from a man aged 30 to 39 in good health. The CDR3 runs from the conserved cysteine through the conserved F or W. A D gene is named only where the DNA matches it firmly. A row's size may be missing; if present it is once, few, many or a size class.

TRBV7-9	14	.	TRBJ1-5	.	CASSLPNENQPQHF	TGTGCCAGCAGCTTACCCAATGAAAATCAGCCCCAGCATTTT
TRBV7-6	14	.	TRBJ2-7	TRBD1	CASSPRQGRDEQYF	TGTGCCAGCAGCCCCCGACAGGGTCGCGACGAGCAGTACTTC
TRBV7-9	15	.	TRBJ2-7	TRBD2	CASSLGSGASYEQYF	TGTGCCAGCAGCTTAGGTAGCGGGGCTTCCTACGAGCAGTACTTC
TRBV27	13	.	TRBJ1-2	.	CASKTGTSYGYTF	TGTGCCAGCAAGACAGGTACCAGCTATGGCTACACCTTC
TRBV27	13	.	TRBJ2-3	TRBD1	CASSLTGWDTQYF	TGTGCCAGCAGTCTGACAGGGTGGGATACGCAGTATTTT
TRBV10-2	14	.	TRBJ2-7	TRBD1	CATWDSESSYEQYF	TGCGCCACCTGGGACAGCGAGAGCTCCTACGAGCAGTACTTC
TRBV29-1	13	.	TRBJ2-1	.	CSVETAPNNEQFF	TGCAGCGTTGAGACAGCACCCAACAATGAGCAGTTCTTC
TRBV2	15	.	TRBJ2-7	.	CASSEYRGGSYEQYF	TGTGCCAGCAGTGAATACAGGGGGGGGTCCTACGAGCAGTACTTC
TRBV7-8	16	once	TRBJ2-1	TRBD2	CASSLGLAAPYNEQFF	TGTGCCAGCAGCTTAGGGCTAGCGGCTCCCTACAATGAGCAGTTCTTC
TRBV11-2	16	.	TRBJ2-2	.	CASSLVRGLRTGELFF	TGTGCCAGCAGCTTAGTAAGAGGGTTGCGGACCGGGGAGCTGTTTTTT
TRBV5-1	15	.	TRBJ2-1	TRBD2	CASSLGRELLDEQFF	TGCGCCAGCAGCTTGGGGCGGGAGCTCTTAGATGAGCAGTTCTTC
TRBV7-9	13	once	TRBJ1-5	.	CASSLEGDQPQHF	TGTGCCAGCAGCTTGGAGGGGGATCAGCCCCAGCATTTT